The 13 T cell receptor beta chains below all came from one sample that was sequenced in a study of blood T cell repertoires in COVID-19. Data came from immunoSEQ multiplex PCR; TCRdb stores just in-frame clones and leaves some out. In the table there are some 170,000 clones, roughly 86% of which are singletons. The sample consisted of peripheral blood. The receptor set was obtained from a woman in her forties or fifties with acute or convalescent COVID-19.

At least ten counts were recorded for this clone. This rearrangement joins TRBV10-2 to TRBJ2-2; D gene ambiguous. Germline V gene data show CDR1 as WSHSY and CDR2 as SAAADI. V dropped 4 bases and J dropped 0 bases, with 6 bases sitting between them. CDR3 length equals 14 residues. DNA for the CDR3: TGCGCCAGCAGTGTGGCATCGAACACCGGGGAGCTGTTTTTT. Translated: CASSVASNTGELFF.

The rearrangement joins TRBV5-5 to TRBJ2-7, with 7 bases lining up with TRBD1. J gave up 6 bases and V 4 bases, and 13 bases lay outside the gene matches. CDR1 and CDR2 (germline): SGHKS, YYEKEE (reference sequence). This CDR3 has 15 amino acids. This chain's CDR3 is CASSTHSTGSSEQYF. DNA of the CDR3: TGTGCCAGCAGCACGCACTCGACAGGGTCCAGCGAGCAGTACTTC.

The chain combines TRBV7-9 with TRBJ2-7; 10 bases map to TRBD1. The germline V gene has CDR1 SEHNR and CDR2 FQNEAQ (reference sequence). The CDR3 totals 16 residues. The trim removed 5 bases at V and 7 bases at J, leaving 14 bases unmatched. CDR3 protein: CASSPPGTGVFWEQYF. The CDR3, as DNA: TGTGCCAGCAGCCCCCCTGGGACAGGGGTCTTTTGGGAGCAGTACTTC.

This clone was observed a few times. J is TRBJ1-5 and V is TRBV3-1 (or the pseudogene TRBV3-2), with TRBD1 matching over 11 bases. The CDR3 has 15 residues. The V segment lost 1 base and the J segment 11 bases; nucleotides outside the gene matches: 7. Germline CDR1 is LGHDT and CDR2 is YNNKEL (reference sequence). The CDR3 bases are TGTGCCAGCAGCCAAGGGACAGGGGGCGGCAGGACCCAGCATTTT. This sequence encodes CASSQGTGGGRTQHF.

This clone was observed once. V usage is TRBV27 and J usage is TRBJ1-2; D is perhaps TRBD1 (5 bases). V was shortened by 3 bases and J by 5 bases, with 13 bases between the two germline ends. The CDR3 contains 14 residues. Looked up from germline, CDR1 is MNHEY and CDR2 is SMNVEV (reference sequence). CDR3 DNA sequence: TGTGCCAGCAGTTTCCGATGGGGGGAGTATGGCTACACCTTC. This codes for CASSFRWGEYGYTF.

The rearrangement uses TRBV11-2 and TRBJ2-7; a weak D match, TRBD1 (7 bases). The CDR3 is 16 amino acids. CDR1 SGHAT and CDR2 FQNNGV come from the germline V gene. The V gene lost 1 base and the J gene lost 0 bases, with 13 bases spanning the gap. The CDR3 sequence is CASSLAGGTDSYEQYF. DNA for the CDR3: TGTGCCAGCAGCTTAGCAGGCGGGACAGACTCCTACGAGCAGTACTTC.

The genes are TRBV19 and TRBJ1-2, with a weak D call TRBD1 (6 bases). Per germline, CDR1 LNHDA and CDR2 SQIVND (reference sequence). The CDR3 spans 15 residues. The V end lost 6 bases, the J end lost 1 base, and 15 bases lay between the germline ends. CDR3 nucleotides: TGTGCCAGTAGCCCGGACAGCACAAATAACTATGGCTACACCTTC. It specifies CASSPDSTNNYGYTF.

In this sample, this clone turned up a few times. The V call is TRBV30, the J call TRBJ1-2; TRBD1 matches 8 bases. Germline V lookup: CDR1 GTSNPN, CDR2 SVGIG (reference sequence). There are 14 residues in the CDR3. Unmatched junction bases numbered 10, after V lost 2 bases and J lost 8 bases. CDR3 amino acids: CAWSLGQGQRGYTF. The CDR3, as DNA: TGTGCCTGGAGTCTCGGACAGGGTCAGAGGGGCTACACCTTC.

This clone appeared a single time. V gene TRBV7-9 combines with J gene TRBJ2-1; D unresolved. Germline CDR1 is SEHNR and CDR2 is FQNEAQ (reference sequence). The CDR3 length is 13 residues. V was pared by 6 bases and J by 7 bases, with 13 bases between. The CDR3, as DNA: TGTGCCAGCAGGCTGACAATCCGGAATGAGCAGTTCTTC. This translates into CASRLTIRNEQFF.

This clone was detected once. At one end, the junction sequence differs from germline, possibly due to a read error. The CDR3 region is CASSFPEYRDLVF. CDR3 nucleotides: TGTGCCAGCAGCTTCCCCGAATACAGGGATTTAGTCTTC. V gene TRBV5-4 combines with J gene TRBJ1-2, with TRBD1 as a possible D gene (6 bases). The CDR3 length is 13 residues. CDR1 is SGHNT, CDR2 YYREEE, per germline (reference sequence).

V gene TRBV27 combines with J gene TRBJ1-6; D is perhaps TRBD1 (6 bases). This CDR3 comprises 14 residues. Trimming stripped 4 bases from V and 11 bases from J, with 15 bases between. Germline V gives CDR1 MNHEY, CDR2 SMNVEV (reference sequence). The CDR3: CASSSRQVGAPLHF. CDR3 DNA sequence: TGTGCCAGCAGTTCCCGACAGGTAGGGGCACCCCTCCACTTT.

The V call is TRBV24-1, the J call TRBJ2-2; D might be TRBD1 (6 bases). Trimming took 9 bases from V and 0 from J, leaving 7 bases between them. This CDR3 is built from 13 residues. Germline V gene sequence: CDR1 KGHDR, CDR2 SFDVKD. As DNA, the CDR3 is TGTGCCACCGGGACACCGAACACCGGGGAGCTGTTTTTT. This translates into CATGTPNTGELFF.

The genes are TRBV21-1 and TRBJ2-3; TRBD2, the table's D call, was not compared with the DNA. TRBV21-1 is noted as a pseudogene. The CDR3 totals 16 residues. CDR3: CASSKRLPEGKDTQYF. DNA for the CDR3: TGTGCCAGCAGCAAAAGGCTGCCGGAGGGCAAAGATACGCAGTATTTT.